This T cell receptor beta chain was sequenced for a study of shared clonotypes between healthy human individuals. The count of this clone is one. Original handling: Quality scores were absent from the junction-only immunoSEQ sequences, so filtering differed. The repertoire was sequenced with immunoSEQ multiplex PCR; TCRdb's copy has only in-frame clones and lacks some. V and J calls and clone size are those listed in that table; D and trimming were worked out from the DNA. The table records about 2 million clones, about 95% of them present only once. The naive CD8 population came from CD45RO-negative cells selected for CCR7, without terminally differentiated effector memory CD45RA+ cells. Germline CDR1 is LGHNA and CDR2 is YSLEER. This CDR3 has 17 amino acids. Trimming took off 2 bases at V and 3 bases at J, with 20 bases between the two ends.

Sequenced material: naive CD8+ T cells sorted from blood. The source of this sequence is a man aged 18-30 years in good health. V usage is TRBV4-3 and J usage is TRBJ2-7, with D perhaps TRBD1 (6 bases). CDR3: CASSQILEAGAIYEQYF. The DNA for the CDR3 is TGCGCCAGCAGCCAAATACTTGAGGCAGGGGCCATCTACGAGCAGTACTTC.